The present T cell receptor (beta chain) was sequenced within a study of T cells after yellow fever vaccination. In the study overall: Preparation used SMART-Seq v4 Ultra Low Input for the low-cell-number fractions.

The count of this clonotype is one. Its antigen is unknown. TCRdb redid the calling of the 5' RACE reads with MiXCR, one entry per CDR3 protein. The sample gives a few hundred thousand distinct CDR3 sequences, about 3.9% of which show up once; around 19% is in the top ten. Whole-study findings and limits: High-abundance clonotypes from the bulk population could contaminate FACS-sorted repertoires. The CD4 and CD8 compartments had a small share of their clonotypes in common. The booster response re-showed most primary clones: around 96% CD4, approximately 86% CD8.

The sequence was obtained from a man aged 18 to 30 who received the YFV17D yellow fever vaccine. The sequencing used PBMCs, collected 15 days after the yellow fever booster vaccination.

The CDR3 sequence is CASSSGLAGDTVDTQYF. The CDR3 DNA follows: TGTGCCAGCAGCTCTGGACTAGCGGGCGACACGGTAGATACGCAGTATTTT. The chain carries TRBV11-2 and TRBJ2-3; 11 nucleotides agree with TRBD2. Germline V gives CDR1 SGHAT, CDR2 FQNNGV. V was clipped by 4 bases and J by 5 bases; unmatched bases: 11. The CDR3 consists of 17 residues.